The clone carrying this T cell receptor (beta chain) was seen more than once but under ten times. Antigen unknown. The sample is drawn from a study of response to subunit inactivated influenza vaccine. Study-level findings and limits: After each seasonal influenza vaccination, few new T cells are recruited, the authors suggested.

TCRdb reprocessed the RT-PCR reads with MiXCR, giving one entry per CDR3 protein. The table shows 650,000 to 850,000 distinct CDR3 sequences, with 14% occurring only once. Losses at the gene ends were 7 bases for V and 6 bases for J; bases not matched to a gene: 7. Germline loops: CDR1 ENHRY, CDR2 SYGVKD. The CDR3 length is 14 residues. The source was PBMCs from blood, collected 14 to 15 days before vaccination. The chain links TRBV10-3 to TRBJ1-1; 11 bases line up with TRBD1. The clonotype originates from a man in his fifties or sixties who received an inactivated influenza vaccine. The CDR3 coding sequence is TGTGCCATCACCCGGGACAGGGGGGGACCTGAAGCTTTCTTT. Translating it yields CAITRDRGGPEAFF.